This is a list of T cell receptor beta chains from one sample in a study of cytomegalovirus exposure and HLA in healthy donors. Assay: immunoSEQ multiplex PCR; the TCRdb copy retains only in-frame clones and omits some. The data show 180,000 or so clones, around 62% seen once. Sequences were obtained from PBMCs. All receptors come from a man in his forties or fifties in good health and CMV-seronegative. CDR3s leave out the opening cysteine and the closing phenylalanine or tryptophan. A D gene is named only where the DNA matches it firmly. Some rows have no size entry. The others give once, few or many, or a class for an expanded clone.

d_call,clone_size,v_call,cdr3_aa
TRBD2,few,TRBV10-3,AISGTSGGENIQY
TRBD2,NA,TRBV18,ASSQSGGPYEQY
TRBD1,NA,TRBV6-5,ASSWDRDSGNTIY
NA,NA,TRBV6-6,ASRARTDSSNQPQH
TRBD2,NA,TRBV29-1,SLARVGTSETEQF
TRBD1,few,TRBV2,ASSGRGRATDTQY
NA,NA,TRBV5-6,ASSEKQRETQY
TRBD2,NA,TRBV2,ATRRSSGDSYNEQF
NA,NA,TRBV18,ASSPRTGERYGYT
TRBD2,NA,TRBV11-3,ASSLVVASGEQF
NA,NA,TRBV2,ASSEAQASSGNTIY
NA,NA,TRBV25-1,ASSKWDTMNTEAF
NA,NA,TRBV27,ASSLRGNYGYT
NA,few,TRBV7-9,ASTKRGRAGDEQF
NA,NA,TRBV4-1,ASSQDTGRSSGNTIY
NA,NA,TRBV10-1,ASLGAGQEQY
TRBD1,NA,TRBV19,ASSTGRTGGSSPLH
TRBD1,NA,TRBV7-3,ASRGTGNSPLH
NA,few,TRBV19,ASQPSRVYTGELF
TRBD1,few,TRBV5-6,ASSFDRGGHEQY
NA,few,TRBV7-9,ASSLSTGDNEQF
TRBD1,NA,TRBV7-2,ASSRTGRSYNEQF
NA,once,TRBV11-3,ASSSYTDTQY
TRBD1,few,TRBV7-9,ASSLGGGHVQPQH
NA,NA,TRBV10-3,ATQTGSSDTQY
NA,NA,TRBV5-6,ASSFDQLGETQY